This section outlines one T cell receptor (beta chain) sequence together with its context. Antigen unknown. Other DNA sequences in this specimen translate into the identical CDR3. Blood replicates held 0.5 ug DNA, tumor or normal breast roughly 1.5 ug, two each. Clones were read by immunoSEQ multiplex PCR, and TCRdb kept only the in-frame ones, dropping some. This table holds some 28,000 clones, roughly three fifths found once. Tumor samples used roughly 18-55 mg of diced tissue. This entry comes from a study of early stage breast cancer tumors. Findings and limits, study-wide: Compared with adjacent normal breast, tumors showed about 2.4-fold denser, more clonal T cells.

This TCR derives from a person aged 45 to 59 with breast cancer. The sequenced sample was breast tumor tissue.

CDR3 residues: CASSLEGGLSGNTIYF. In DNA form, the CDR3 reads TGTGCCAGCAGCTTGGAGGGGGGGCTCTCTGGAAACACCATATATTTT. The rearrangement links TRBV5-6 to TRBJ1-3; maybe TRBD1 (6 bases). CDR3 length: 16 amino acids. CDR1 is SGHDT and CDR2 is YYEEEE in the germline V gene. V shed 0 bases and J shed 0 bases, with 10 bases lying between them.